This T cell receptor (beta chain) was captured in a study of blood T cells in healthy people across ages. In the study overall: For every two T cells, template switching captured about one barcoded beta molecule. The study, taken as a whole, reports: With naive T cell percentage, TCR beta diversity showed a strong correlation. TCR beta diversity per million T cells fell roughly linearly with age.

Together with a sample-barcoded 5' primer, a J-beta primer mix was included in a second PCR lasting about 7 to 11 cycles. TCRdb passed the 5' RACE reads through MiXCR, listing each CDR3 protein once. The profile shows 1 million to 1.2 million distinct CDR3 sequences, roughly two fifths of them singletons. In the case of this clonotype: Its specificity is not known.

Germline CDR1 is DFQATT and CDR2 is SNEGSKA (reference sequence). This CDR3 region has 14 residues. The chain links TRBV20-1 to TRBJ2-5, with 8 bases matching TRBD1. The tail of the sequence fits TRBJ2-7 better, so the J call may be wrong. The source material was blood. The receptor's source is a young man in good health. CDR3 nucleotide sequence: TGCAGTGCTAGTCCCGGACAGGGAATCTCCGAGCAGTACTTC. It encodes CSASPGQGISEQYF.